The TCR beta chain described here comes from a study of cytomegalovirus exposure and HLA in healthy donors. Study outcomes and limitations: Most TCR sequences were rare, but some public TCRs occurred in many donors. The listing of 150 to 200 TCR beta chains classed them as cytomegalovirus-associated. That first-cohort TCR clusters tended to co-occur in the 95 to 150 validation repertoires was found in a later analysis.

CDR3 length equals 14 residues. Trimming removed 3 bases from V and 2 bases from J, with 10 bases in between. From germline, CDR1 is KGHSH and CDR2 LQKENI. As to this clone: Its antigen remains unidentified.

Libraries were prepared by immunoSEQ multiplex PCR; TCRdb keeps only in-frame clonotypes and omits some of them. The table includes around 98,000 clones, about 88% detected once. Sequences were obtained from PBMCs. V is TRBV18 and J is TRBJ1-1; possibly TRBD1 for D (5 bases). The sequence was obtained from a young man in good health and CMV-seropositive. In DNA form, the CDR3 reads TGTGCCAGCTCACCGTTTGACAGTAACACTGAAGCTTTCTTT. It yields the protein CASSPFDSNTEAFF.